This TCR beta chain was profiled in a study of cytomegalovirus exposure and HLA in healthy donors. As for the study in general: The study placed approximately 80% of its 350 to 400 genotyped donors in the Caucasian-associated ancestry cluster.

Use of 60 Vbeta and 13 Jbeta primers characterized the PCR. The table came from immunoSEQ multiplex PCR; TCRdb's copy has only in-frame clones and leaves some out. The sample lists approximately 180,000 clones, under 90% occurring once. V lost 4 bases, J lost 4 bases, and 7 bases lay in between. Germline V gene lookup returns CDR1 MNHEY and CDR2 SMNVEV (reference sequence). There are 12 residues in the CDR3. Whole-study results and caveats: Near-uniform donor sequencing depth was presumed by presence/absence analyses. Sequences of the TCR beta chain were said to predict the HLA-A and HLA-B alleles of most subjects accurately. Under in vitro conditions, a few CMV-associated chains were confirmed as specific for CMV antigens.

About this clone itself: What it binds is not known.

This sequence was found in a man aged 25 to 40 in good health and CMV-seropositive. This chain connects TRBV27 to TRBJ1-1; D unresolved. The source material was PBMCs. Written as DNA, the CDR3 is TGTGCCAGCAGTTCGGGGTTCACTGAAGCTTTCTTT. Its translation is CASSSGFTEAFF.